What follows describes a single TCR beta chain. Per the original data handling: Researchers report that nucleated cell counts were estimated from reference gene primer amplification. Profiled with immunoSEQ multiplex PCR; TCRdb holds only in-frame clones, not every one. The D gene and trimming were derived from the DNA, and the V and J assignments and clone size from that table. Among about 270,000 clones listed, approximately 85% were seen once. From germline, CDR1 is LGHNA and CDR2 YNFKEQ. Germline trimming cut 0 bases from V and 8 bases from J; bases unmatched to any gene: 11. CDR3 size: 17 residues. This sample was included in a study of blood T cell repertoires in COVID-19. Across the study: There were acute and convalescent COVID-19 samples, and they came from the United States, Italy and Spain.

Followed longitudinally, the Seattle patients had been enrolled during active infection. Specimen: peripheral blood. The gene calls are TRBV4-2 and TRBJ2-3, with 10 bases aligning to TRBD2. The source of this sequence is a woman older than 75 with COVID-19, enrolled during active disease. CDR3 in DNA: TGTGCCAGCAGCCAAGATGAAGGGTATAGCGGGGGGTTTACGCAGTATTTT. This sequence encodes CASSQDEGYSGGFTQYF.